Here is one TCR beta chain with its context. Its cognate antigen is unknown. The sample comes from a study of T cells after yellow fever vaccination. General study results and limits: Subsequent to the booster, the majority of primary-vaccination clones reappeared (roughly 96% CD4, 88% CD8). Though it reached lower strength, the secondary response hit its peak faster, day 5 versus 15.

TCRdb fed the 5' RACE reads into MiXCR, producing one record per CDR3 protein. The profile covers 350,000 to 450,000 distinct CDR3 sequences, with 18% appearing a single time and roughly a sixth taken by the ten largest. The germline gives CDR1 MNHNY, CDR2 SVGAGI (reference sequence). With V trimmed by 3 bases and J by 2 bases, 3 bases remained unmatched. The CDR3 totals 14 residues. This specimen consisted of PBMCs, obtained before the yellow fever booster vaccination. This receptor was identified in a man aged 18 to 35 who received the YFV17D yellow fever vaccine. The chain couples TRBV6-6 to TRBJ1-2; 7 bases fit TRBD1. The CDR3 DNA follows: TGTGCCAGCAGTTATAGAGGGGGCAACTATGGCTACACCTTC. Amino acids: CASSYRGGNYGYTF.